Given below is one T cell receptor (beta chain) in context. Its antigen is unknown. Generated by immunoSEQ multiplex PCR, the TCRdb table keeps only in-frame clones and is missing some. The sample comprises roughly 51,000 clones, about half of which are singletons, and 32% rests with the top ten. This entry belongs to a study of cytotoxic CD8 clonotypes in ibrutinib-treated CLL. Study conclusions and caveats: Sampling times (in sustained-remission versus progressing patients) were not the same. Private clonotypes, not public ones, expanded at ibrutinib response. Elevated clonality accompanied ibrutinib response, with a return toward baseline values at progression.

The CDR3 loop spans 14 amino acids. Trimming pared 0 bases from V and 3 bases from J, leaving 8 bases between. Germline values: CDR1 SGDLS, CDR2 YYNGEE. This receptor was taken from a human donor with chronic lymphocytic leukemia. Source: PBMCs, taken after 12 months of ibrutinib treatment. The V call is TRBV9, the J call TRBJ2-3; D possibly corresponds to TRBD2 (6 bases). CDR3 coding DNA: TGTGCCAGCAGCGTAGCGGGAGAAACAGATACGCAGTATTTT. This encodes CASSVAGETDTQYF. The full variable domain, rest sourced from reference TRBV9 and TRBJ2-3, is DSGVTQTPKHLITATGQRVTLRCSPRSGDLSVYWYQQSLDQGLQFLIQYYNGEERAKGNILERFSAQQFPDLHSELNLSSLELGDSALYFCASSVAGETDTQYFGPGTRLTVL.